This T cell receptor beta chain was found in a study of blood T cells in healthy people across ages. The study's findings and limits: PBMC samples, being unsorted, prevented any conclusive comparison of naive and antigen-experienced cells. Any changes in expanded clonotypes were possibly confounded, as donor CMV status remained unknown.

Sample-barcoded 5' priming and a J-beta primer mix drove a second PCR of 7 to 11 cycles. All cDNA molecules were each tagged by a template-switch adaptor with 12 random nucleotides. TCRdb analysed the 5' RACE reads with MiXCR anew, one entry per CDR3 protein. The sample lists 920,000 or so distinct CDR3 sequences, 40% to 45% seen once, with about 19% in the top ten. Trimming took 10 bases from V and 0 from J, leaving 13 bases between them. This CDR3 region has 13 residues. The germline V gene has CDR1 MNHNS and CDR2 SASEGT. In this sample, this clonotype turned up a few times. Its cognate antigen is unknown. Donor samples were obtained from healthy Caucasian individuals from Russia, aged about 6 to 90.

Sequenced: blood. The chain is built from TRBV6-1 and TRBJ2-7; a possible D gene is TRBD2 (6 bases). The receptor was isolated from a woman in her sixties in good health. The CDR3: CATRELSSYEQYF. In DNA form, the CDR3 reads TGTGCCACCCGGGAGTTAAGCTCCTACGAGCAGTACTTC.